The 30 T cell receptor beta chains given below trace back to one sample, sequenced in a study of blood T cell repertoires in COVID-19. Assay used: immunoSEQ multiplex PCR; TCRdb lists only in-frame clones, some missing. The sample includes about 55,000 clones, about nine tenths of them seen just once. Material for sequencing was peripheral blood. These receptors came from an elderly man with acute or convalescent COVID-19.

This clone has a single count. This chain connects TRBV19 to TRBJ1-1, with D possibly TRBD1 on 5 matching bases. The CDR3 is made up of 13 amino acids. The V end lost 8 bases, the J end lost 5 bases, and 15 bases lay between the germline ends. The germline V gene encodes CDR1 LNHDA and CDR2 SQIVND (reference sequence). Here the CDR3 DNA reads TGTGCCAGTCTTTTATTCGGGGGGACTGAAGCTTTCTTT. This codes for CASLLFGGTEAFF.

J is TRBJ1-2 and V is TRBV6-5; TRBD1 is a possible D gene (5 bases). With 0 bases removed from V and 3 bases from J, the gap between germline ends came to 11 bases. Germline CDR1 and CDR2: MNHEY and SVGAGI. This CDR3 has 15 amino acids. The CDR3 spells CASSYSKRGDYGYTF. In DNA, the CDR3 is TGTGCCAGCAGTTACTCGAAGCGGGGGGACTATGGCTACACCTTC.

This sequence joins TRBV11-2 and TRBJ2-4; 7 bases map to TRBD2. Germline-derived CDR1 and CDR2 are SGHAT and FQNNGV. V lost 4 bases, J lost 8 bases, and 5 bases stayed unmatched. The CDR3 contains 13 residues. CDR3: CASSSSGRDIQYF. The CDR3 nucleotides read TGTGCCAGCAGCTCCTCAGGGAGGGACATTCAGTACTTC.

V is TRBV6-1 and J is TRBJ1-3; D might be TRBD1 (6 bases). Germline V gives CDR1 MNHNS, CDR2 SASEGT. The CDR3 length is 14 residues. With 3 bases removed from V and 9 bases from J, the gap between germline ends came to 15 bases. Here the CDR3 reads CASSDGGGGGTIYF. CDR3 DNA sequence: TGTGCCAGCAGTGATGGGGGGGGCGGCGGCACCATATATTTT.

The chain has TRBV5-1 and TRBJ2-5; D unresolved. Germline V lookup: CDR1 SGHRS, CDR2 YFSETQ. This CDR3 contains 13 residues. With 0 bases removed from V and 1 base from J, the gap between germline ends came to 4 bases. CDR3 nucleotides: TGCGCCAGCAGCTTGGGGCCCCAAGAGACCCAGTACTTC. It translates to CASSLGPQETQYF.

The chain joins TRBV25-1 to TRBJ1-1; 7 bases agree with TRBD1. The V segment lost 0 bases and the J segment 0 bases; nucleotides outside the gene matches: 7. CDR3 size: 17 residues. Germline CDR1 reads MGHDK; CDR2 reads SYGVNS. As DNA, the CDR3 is TGTGCCAGCAGTGAATATAGGACAGGCTACATGAACACTGAAGCTTTCTTT. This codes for CASSEYRTGYMNTEAFF.

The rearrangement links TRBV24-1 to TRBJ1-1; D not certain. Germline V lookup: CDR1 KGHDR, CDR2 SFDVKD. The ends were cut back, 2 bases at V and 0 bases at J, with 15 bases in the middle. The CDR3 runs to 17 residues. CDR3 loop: CATSDSRGAGMNTEAFF. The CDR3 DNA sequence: TGTGCCACCAGTGATTCCCGGGGTGCTGGGATGAACACTGAAGCTTTCTTT.

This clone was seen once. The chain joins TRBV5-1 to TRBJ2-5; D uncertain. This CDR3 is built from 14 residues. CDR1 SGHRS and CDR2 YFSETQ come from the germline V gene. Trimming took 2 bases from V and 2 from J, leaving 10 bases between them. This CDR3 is CASSLDTNQETQYF. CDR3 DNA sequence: TGCGCCAGCAGCTTAGACACGAATCAAGAGACCCAGTACTTC.

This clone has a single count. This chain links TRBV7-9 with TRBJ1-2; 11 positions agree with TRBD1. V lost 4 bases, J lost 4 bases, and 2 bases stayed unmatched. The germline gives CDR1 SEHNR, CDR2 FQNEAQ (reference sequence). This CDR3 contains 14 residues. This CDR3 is CASSSGTGGYGYTF. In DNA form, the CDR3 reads TGTGCCAGCAGCTCGGGGACAGGGGGCTATGGCTACACCTTC.

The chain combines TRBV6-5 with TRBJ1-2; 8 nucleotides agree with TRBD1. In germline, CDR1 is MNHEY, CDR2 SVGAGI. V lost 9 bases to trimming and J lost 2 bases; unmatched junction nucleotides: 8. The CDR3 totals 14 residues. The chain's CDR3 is CASSLAGGNYGYTF. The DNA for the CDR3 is TGTGCCAGTTCCCTGGCAGGGGGCAACTATGGCTACACCTTC.

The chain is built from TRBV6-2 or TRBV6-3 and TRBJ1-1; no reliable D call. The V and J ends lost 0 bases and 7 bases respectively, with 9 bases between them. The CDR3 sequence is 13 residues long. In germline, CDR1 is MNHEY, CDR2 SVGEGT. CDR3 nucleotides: TGTGCCAGCAGTTACTCCCGAGGTGGTGAAGCTTTCTTT. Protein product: CASSYSRGGEAFF.

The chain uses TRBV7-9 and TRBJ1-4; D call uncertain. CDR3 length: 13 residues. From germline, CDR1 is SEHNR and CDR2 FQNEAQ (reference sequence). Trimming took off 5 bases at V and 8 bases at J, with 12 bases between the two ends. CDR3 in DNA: TGTGCCAGCAGCCAGGCCGTCTTGGAAAAACTGTTTTTT. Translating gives CASSQAVLEKLFF. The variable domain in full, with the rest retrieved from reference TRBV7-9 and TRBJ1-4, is DTGVSQNPRHKITKRGQNVTFRCDPISEHNRLYWYRQTLGQGPEFLTYFQNEAQLEKSRLLSDRFSAERPKGSFSTLEIQRTEQGDSAMYLCASSQAVLEKLFFGSGTQLSVL.

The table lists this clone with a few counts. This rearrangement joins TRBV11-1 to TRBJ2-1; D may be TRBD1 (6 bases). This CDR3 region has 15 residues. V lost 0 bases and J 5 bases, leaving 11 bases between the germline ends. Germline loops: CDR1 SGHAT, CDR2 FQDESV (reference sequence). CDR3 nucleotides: TGTGCCAGCAGCTTAGCAGGGGGTAGTCACAATGAGCAGTTCTTC. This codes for CASSLAGGSHNEQFF.

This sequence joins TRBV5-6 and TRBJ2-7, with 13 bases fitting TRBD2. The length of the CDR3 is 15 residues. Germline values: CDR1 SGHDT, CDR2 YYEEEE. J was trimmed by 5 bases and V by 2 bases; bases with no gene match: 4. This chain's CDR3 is CASSFLTSGGNEQYF. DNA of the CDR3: TGTGCCAGCAGCTTCCTGACTAGCGGGGGGAACGAGCAGTACTTC.

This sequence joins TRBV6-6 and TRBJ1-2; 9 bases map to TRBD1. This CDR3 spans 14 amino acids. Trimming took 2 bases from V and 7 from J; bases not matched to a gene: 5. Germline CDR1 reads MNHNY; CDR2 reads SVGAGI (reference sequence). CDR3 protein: CASSYDRGGSGYTF. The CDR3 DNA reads TGTGCCAGCAGTTACGACAGGGGGGGTAGTGGCTACACCTTC.

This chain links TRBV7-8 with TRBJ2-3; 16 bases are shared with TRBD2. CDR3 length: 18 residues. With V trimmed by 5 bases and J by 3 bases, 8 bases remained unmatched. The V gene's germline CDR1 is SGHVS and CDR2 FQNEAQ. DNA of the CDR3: TGTGCCAGCAGCCTAGGGACTAGCGGGGGGGCCTGGACAGATACGCAGTATTTT. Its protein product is CASSLGTSGGAWTDTQYF.

CDR3 in amino acids: CAPPNRGNEQYF. The CDR3 DNA reads TGCGCCCCTCCGAACAGGGGGAACGAGCAGTACTTC. The rearrangement links TRBV5-1 to TRBJ2-7, with TRBD1 matching 8 bases. Germline values: CDR1 SGHRS, CDR2 YFSETQ. This CDR3 region has 12 residues. V shed 10 bases, J shed 5 bases, and the junction held 8 bases outside the gene matches. Complete variable domain (other parts from reference TRBV5-1 and TRBJ2-7): KAGVTQTPRYLIKTRGQQVTLSCSPISGHRSVSWYQQTPGQGLQFLFEYFSETQRNKGNFPGRFSGRQFSNSRSEMNVSTLELGDSALYLCAPPNRGNEQYFGPGTRLTVT.

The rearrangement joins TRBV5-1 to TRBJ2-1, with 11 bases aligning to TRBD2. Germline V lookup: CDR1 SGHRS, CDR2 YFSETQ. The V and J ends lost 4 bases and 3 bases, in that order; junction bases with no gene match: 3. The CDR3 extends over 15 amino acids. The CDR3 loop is CASSRTSGYYNEQFF. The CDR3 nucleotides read TGCGCCAGCAGCCGGACTAGCGGGTACTACAATGAGCAGTTCTTC.

The CDR3 DNA reads as TGTGCCAGCAGCCGGGGGACAGGGCCTGGAAACACCATATATTTT. Its protein is CASSRGTGPGNTIYF. The gene calls are TRBV3-1 (or the pseudogene TRBV3-2) and TRBJ1-3, with 9 positions matching TRBD1. Looked up from germline, CDR1 is LGHDT and CDR2 is YNNKEL (reference sequence). The ends lost 4 bases at V and 2 bases at J; junction bases unmatched: 3. This CDR3 is built from 15 residues.

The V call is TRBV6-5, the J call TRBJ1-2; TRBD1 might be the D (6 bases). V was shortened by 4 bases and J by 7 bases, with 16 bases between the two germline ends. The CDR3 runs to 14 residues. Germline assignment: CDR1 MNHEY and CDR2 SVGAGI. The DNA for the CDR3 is TGTGCCAGCAGTTTGGGGGCAGGGGTTGGTGGCTACACCTTC. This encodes CASSLGAGVGGYTF.

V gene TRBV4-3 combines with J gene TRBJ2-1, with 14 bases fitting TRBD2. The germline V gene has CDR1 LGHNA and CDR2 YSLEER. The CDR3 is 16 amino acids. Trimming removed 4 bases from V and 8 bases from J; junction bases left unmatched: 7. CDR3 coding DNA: TGCGCCAGCAGCCGACTAGCGGGGGGGGCGGTCGATGAGCAGTTCTTC. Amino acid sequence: CASSRLAGGAVDEQFF.

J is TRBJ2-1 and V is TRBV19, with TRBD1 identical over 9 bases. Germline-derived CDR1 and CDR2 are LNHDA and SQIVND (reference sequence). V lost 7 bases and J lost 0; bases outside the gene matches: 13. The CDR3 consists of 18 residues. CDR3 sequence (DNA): TGTGCCAGTACCTCCGGGACAGGGAGAATGAGCTCCTACAATGAGCAGTTCTTC. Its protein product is CASTSGTGRMSSYNEQFF.

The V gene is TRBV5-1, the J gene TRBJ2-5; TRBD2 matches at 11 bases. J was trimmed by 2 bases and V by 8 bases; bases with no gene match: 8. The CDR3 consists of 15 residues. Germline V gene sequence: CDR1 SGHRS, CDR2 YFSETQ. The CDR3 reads CASYPGLAVQETQYF. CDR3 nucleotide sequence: TGCGCCAGTTATCCGGGACTAGCGGTTCAAGAGACCCAGTACTTC. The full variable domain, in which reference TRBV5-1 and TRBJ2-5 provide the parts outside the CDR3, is KAGVTQTPRYLIKTRGQQVTLSCSPISGHRSVSWYQQTPGQGLQFLFEYFSETQRNKGNFPGRFSGRQFSNSRSEMNVSTLELGDSALYLCASYPGLAVQETQYFGPGTRLLVL.

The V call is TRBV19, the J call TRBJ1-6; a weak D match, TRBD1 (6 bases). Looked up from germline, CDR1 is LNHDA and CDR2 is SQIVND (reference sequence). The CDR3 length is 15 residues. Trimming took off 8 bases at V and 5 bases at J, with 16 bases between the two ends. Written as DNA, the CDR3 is TGTGCCAGTCAGGAAGACAGGTCCAATAATTCACCCCTCCACTTT. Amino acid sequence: CASQEDRSNNSPLHF.

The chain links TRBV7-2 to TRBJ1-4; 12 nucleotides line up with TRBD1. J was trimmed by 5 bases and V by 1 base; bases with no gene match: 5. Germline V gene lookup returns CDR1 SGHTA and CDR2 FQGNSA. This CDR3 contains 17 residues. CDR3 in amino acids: CASSLVRGQGANEKLFF. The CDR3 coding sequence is TGTGCCAGCAGCTTAGTAAGGGGACAGGGGGCAAATGAAAAACTGTTTTTT.

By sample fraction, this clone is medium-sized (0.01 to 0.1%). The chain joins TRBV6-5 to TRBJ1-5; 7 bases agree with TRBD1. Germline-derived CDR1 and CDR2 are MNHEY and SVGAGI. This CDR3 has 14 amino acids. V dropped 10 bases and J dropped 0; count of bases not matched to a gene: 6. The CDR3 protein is CATMDRHSNQPQHF. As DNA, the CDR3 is TGTGCCACAATGGACAGGCATAGCAATCAGCCCCAGCATTTT.

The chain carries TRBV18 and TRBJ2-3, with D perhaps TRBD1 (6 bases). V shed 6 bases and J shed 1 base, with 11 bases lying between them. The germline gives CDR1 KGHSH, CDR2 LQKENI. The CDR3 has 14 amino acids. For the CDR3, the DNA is TGTGCCAGCTCGTACAGGGAAGGCACAGATACGCAGTATTTT. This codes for CASSYREGTDTQYF.

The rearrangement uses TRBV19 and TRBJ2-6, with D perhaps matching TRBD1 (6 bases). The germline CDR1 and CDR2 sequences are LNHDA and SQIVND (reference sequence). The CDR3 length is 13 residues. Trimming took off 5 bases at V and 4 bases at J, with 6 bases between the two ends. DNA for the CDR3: TGTGCCAGTAGTGGACAGGGGGCCAACGTCCTGACTTTC. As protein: CASSGQGANVLTF.

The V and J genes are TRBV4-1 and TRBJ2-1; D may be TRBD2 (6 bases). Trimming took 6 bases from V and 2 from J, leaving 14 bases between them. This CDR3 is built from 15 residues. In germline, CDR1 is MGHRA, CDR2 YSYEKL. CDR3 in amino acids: CASRPFSGAYNEQFF. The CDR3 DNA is TGCGCCAGCAGACCATTTTCGGGAGCCTACAATGAGCAGTTCTTC.

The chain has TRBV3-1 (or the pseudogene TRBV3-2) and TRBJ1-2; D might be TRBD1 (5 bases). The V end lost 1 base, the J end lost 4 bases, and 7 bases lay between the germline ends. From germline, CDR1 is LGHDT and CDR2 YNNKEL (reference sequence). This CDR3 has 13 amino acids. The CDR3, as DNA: TGTGCCAGCAGCCAAGGCGGGGCCTATGGCTACACCTTC. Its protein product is CASSQGGAYGYTF.